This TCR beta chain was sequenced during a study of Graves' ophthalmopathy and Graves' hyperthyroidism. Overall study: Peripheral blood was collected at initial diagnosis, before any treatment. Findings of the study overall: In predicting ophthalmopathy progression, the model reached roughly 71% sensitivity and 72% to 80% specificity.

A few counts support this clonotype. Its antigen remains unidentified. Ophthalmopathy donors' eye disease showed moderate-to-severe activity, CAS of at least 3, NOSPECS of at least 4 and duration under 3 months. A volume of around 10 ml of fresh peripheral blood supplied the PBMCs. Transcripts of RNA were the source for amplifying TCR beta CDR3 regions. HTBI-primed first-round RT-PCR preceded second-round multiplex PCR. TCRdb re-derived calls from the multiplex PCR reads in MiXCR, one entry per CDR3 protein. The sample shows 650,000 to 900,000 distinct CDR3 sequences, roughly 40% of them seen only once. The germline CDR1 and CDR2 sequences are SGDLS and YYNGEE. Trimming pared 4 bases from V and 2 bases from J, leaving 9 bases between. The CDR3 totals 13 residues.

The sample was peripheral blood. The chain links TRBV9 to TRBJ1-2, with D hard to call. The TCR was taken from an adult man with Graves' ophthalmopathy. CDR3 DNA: TGTGCCAGCAGCCAATCATACAACTATGGCTACACCTTC. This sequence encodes CASSQSYNYGYTF. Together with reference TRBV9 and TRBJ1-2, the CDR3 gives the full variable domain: DSGVTQTPKHLITATGQRVTLRCSPRSGDLSVYWYQQSLDQGLQFLIQYYNGEERAKGNILERFSAQQFPDLHSELNLSSLELGDSALYFCASSQSYNYGYTFGSGTRLTVV.